The 23 T cell receptor beta chains given below trace back to one sample, sequenced in a study of shared clonotypes between healthy human individuals. Measured with immunoSEQ multiplex PCR; TCRdb has only the in-frame clones, and not every one. The table includes millions of clones, 90% to 95% detected once. Sequenced input: naive CD4+ T cells sorted from blood. Subset here: CD45RA+ positively selected. Source of these receptors: a man aged 18 to 35 in good health.

Regarding this clone: A junction boundary mismatches the germline segment, possibly from a read error. The gene calls are TRBV7-2 and TRBJ1-3, with D unresolved. The CDR3 is made up of 12 amino acids. The germline gives CDR1 SGHTA, CDR2 FQGNSA. As DNA, the CDR3 is TGTGCCAGCAGCTCTAATGGACACACCATATATTTT. Amino acid sequence: CASSSNGHTIYF.

The CDR3 DNA reads as TGTGCCAGCAGCTTAACCCTCGAAGAAGGGCCCCAGCATTTT. Its protein is CASSLTLEEGPQHF. This chain uses TRBV11-2 with TRBJ1-5, with unresolved D. Germline V gives CDR1 SGHAT, CDR2 FQNNGV. Trimming removed 2 bases at V and 9 bases at J, with 14 bases between. The CDR3 covers 14 residues.

V gene TRBV7-2 combines with J gene TRBJ1-2; D perhaps matches TRBD1 (5 bases). The CDR3 is 15 residues long. The germline V and J ends were trimmed by 4 bases and 4 bases, with 16 bases remaining between them. Germline loops: CDR1 SGHTA, CDR2 FQGNSA. The CDR3 loop is CASSSIPGRSYGYTF. For the CDR3, the DNA is TGTGCCAGCAGCTCTATACCGGGACGAAGCTATGGCTACACCTTC. Looking up the rest from reference TRBV7-2 and TRBJ1-2 gives the full variable domain: GAGVSQSPSNKVTEKGKDVELRCDPISGHTALYWYRQSLGQGLEFLIYFQGNSAPDKSGLPSDRFSAERTGGSVSTLTIQRTQQEDSAVYLCASSSIPGRSYGYTFGSGTRLTVV.

A remark on this clone: Other DNA sequences in this specimen translate into the identical CDR3. The DNA of the CDR3 is TGTGCCAGCAGGGACGGCTACAATGAGCAGTTCTTC. It translates to CASRDGYNEQFF. This chain links TRBV6-1 with TRBJ2-1; D ambiguous. Germline lookup yields CDR1 MNHNS and CDR2 SASEGT. This CDR3 is 12 amino acids long. The ends were cut back, 6 bases at V and 3 bases at J, with 6 bases in the middle.

On this clone: A read error is possible here, since a much larger clone lies one base away. The rearrangement uses TRBV11-2 and TRBJ1-1, with D perhaps matching TRBD1 (6 bases). Germline lookup yields CDR1 SGHAT and CDR2 FQNNGV. CDR3 length equals 14 residues. CDR3 bases: TGTGCCAGCAGCTTAAACAGGGCTTCTACTGAAGCCTTCTTT. It codes for CASSLNRASTEAFF.

The chain has TRBV19 and TRBJ2-3, with D perhaps matching TRBD1 (6 bases). The germline CDR1 and CDR2 sequences are LNHDA and SQIVND (reference sequence). Trimming took 4 bases from V and 2 from J, leaving 13 bases between them. The CDR3 contains 15 residues. In DNA, the CDR3 is TGTGCCAGTAGTACGACAGGCAAGTACACAGATACGCAGTATTTT. Translating it yields CASSTTGKYTDTQYF. Full variable domain (missing parts from reference TRBV19 and TRBJ2-3): DGGITQSPKYLFRKEGQNVTLSCEQNLNHDAMYWYRQDPGQGLRLIYYSQIVNDFQKGDIAEGYSVSREKKESFPLTVTSAQKNPTAFYLCASSTTGKYTDTQYFGPGTRLTVL.

This chain uses TRBV11-2 with TRBJ2-2; D unclear. Germline assignment: CDR1 SGHAT and CDR2 FQNNGV. The V and J ends lost 5 bases and 3 bases respectively, with 7 bases between them. The CDR3 is 13 amino acids. CDR3 in amino acids: CASSLSYTGELFF. The CDR3 coding sequence is TGTGCCAGCAGCCTCAGCTACACCGGGGAGCTGTTTTTT.

This chain joins TRBV6-5 and TRBJ2-7; D is perhaps TRBD2 (5 bases). Trimming stripped 6 bases from V and 0 bases from J, with 15 bases between. Germline V gives CDR1 MNHEY, CDR2 SVGAGI. This CDR3 contains 15 residues. The CDR3 sequence is CASSSPRGYSYEQYF. The CDR3 bases are TGTGCCAGCAGCAGCCCCCGGGGATACTCCTACGAGCAGTACTTC.

The rearrangement joins TRBV2 to TRBJ1-2; TRBD1 might be the D (5 bases). Trimming shortened V by 6 bases and J by 3 bases, and 11 bases separated the two germline ends. Germline V CDR1 and CDR2: SNHLY, FYNNEI. There are 13 residues in the CDR3. The CDR3 nucleotides read TGTGCCAGCAGCGTACAGGCCTACTATGGCTACACCTTC. As protein: CASSVQAYYGYTF.

This clone occurred once. This chain connects TRBV10-2 to TRBJ2-7; 7 bases match TRBD1. The germline V gene encodes CDR1 WSHSY and CDR2 SAAADI. The CDR3 runs 14 residues. The V and J ends lost 7 bases and 8 bases, in that order; junction bases with no gene match: 14. CDR3 nucleotide sequence: TGCGCCAGCACTAAACCGGGACAGACCCCCCAGCAGTACTTC. As protein: CASTKPGQTPQQYF.

This clone was seen once. This chain joins TRBV18 and TRBJ2-7; D unresolved. Trimming removed 2 bases from V and 5 bases from J, with 10 bases in between. This CDR3 has 13 amino acids. In germline, CDR1 is KGHSH, CDR2 LQKENI. The chain's CDR3 is CASSPVITHEQYF. The DNA of the CDR3 is TGTGCCAGCTCACCAGTCATCACCCACGAGCAGTACTTC.

On this clone itself: A read error may produce the germline difference seen at one junction end. This chain links TRBV11-2 with TRBJ1-1, with 7 nucleotides matching TRBD1. CDR3 length: 19 amino acids. From germline, CDR1 is SGHAT and CDR2 FQNNGV. The CDR3 bases are TGTGCCAGCACCAAGAGAGGGCAGGAGACAGGGCAAGCGAACACTGAGGCTTTCTTT. Translation gives CASTKRGQETGQANTEAFF.

This chain uses TRBV30 with TRBJ1-1; a weak D match, TRBD1 (6 bases). Germline CDR1 reads GTSNPN; CDR2 reads SVGIG (reference sequence). V lost 3 bases to trimming and J lost 4 bases, with 12 bases between them. The CDR3 is 13 amino acids. Here the CDR3 DNA reads TGTGCCTGGAGAGTGGGGGCCAGCACTGAAGCTTTCTTT. Translated, it gives CAWRVGASTEAFF.

The chain uses TRBV30 and TRBJ1-4; D gene uncertain. Germline values: CDR1 GTSNPN, CDR2 SVGIG (reference sequence). The length of the CDR3 is 14 residues. Trimming pared 0 bases from V and 0 bases from J, leaving 5 bases between. The CDR3 sequence: CAWSVLTTNEKLFF. CDR3 sequence (DNA): TGTGCCTGGAGTGTTTTGACAACTAATGAAAAACTGTTTTTT.

This clone has just a few counts. Different DNA sequences within this sample yield the same CDR3. V gene TRBV5-1 combines with J gene TRBJ2-3; the D is unclear. Germline assignment: CDR1 SGHRS and CDR2 YFSETQ. Deletions cut 0 bases from V and 2 bases from J, with 4 bases between. CDR3 length: 13 residues. CDR3 region: CASSLGTTDTQYF. The CDR3 DNA reads as TGCGCCAGCAGCTTGGGCACCACAGATACGCAGTATTTT.

This clone was seen just once. J is TRBJ1-5 and V is TRBV28, with TRBD1 as a possible D gene (5 bases). Germline loops: CDR1 MDHEN, CDR2 SYDVKM. Trimming removed 7 bases at V and 4 bases at J, with 20 bases between. The CDR3 runs 16 residues. CDR3 sequence reads: CASTVRGTPGNQPQHF. The DNA of the CDR3 is TGTGCCAGCACCGTTAGAGGGACCCCGGGGAATCAGCCCCAGCATTTT.

The chain recombines TRBV7-9 with TRBJ2-3; D might be TRBD2 (5 bases). V lost 2 bases, J lost 8 bases, and 14 bases lay in between. Germline CDR1 SEHNR, CDR2 FQNEAQ (reference sequence). The length of the CDR3 is 14 residues. Here the CDR3 reads CASSLSRSGFTQYF. As DNA, the CDR3 is TGTGCCAGCAGCTTATCAAGGTCGGGGTTTACGCAGTATTTT.

The genes are TRBV10-3 and TRBJ1-2, with D possibly TRBD1 on 6 matching bases. The V end lost 7 bases, the J end lost 5 bases, and 17 bases lay between the germline ends. From germline, CDR1 is ENHRY and CDR2 SYGVKD. CDR3 length equals 14 residues. This CDR3 is CAITGGASWYGYTF. CDR3 bases: TGTGCCATCACCGGGGGGGCATCCTGGTATGGCTACACCTTC.

The gene calls are TRBV21-1 and TRBJ1-1. TRBV21-1 is noted as a pseudogene. The CDR3 runs 14 residues. CDR3 DNA sequence: TGTGCCAGCAGCAAAGGGGGGATGAACACTGAAGCTTTCTTT. Translation: CASSKGGMNTEAFF.

V usage is TRBV5-1 and J usage is TRBJ1-2, with 7 bases aligning to TRBD1. This CDR3 contains 14 residues. V shed 0 bases, J shed 6 bases, and the junction held 5 bases outside the gene matches. Germline assignment: CDR1 SGHRS and CDR2 YFSETQ. The CDR3 reads CASSLEGARHGYTF. The CDR3 DNA follows: TGCGCCAGCAGCTTGGAGGGGGCCCGCCATGGCTACACCTTC.

The genes are TRBV7-9 and TRBJ2-7; TRBD1 aligns across 8 bases. The V and J ends lost 6 bases and 5 bases, in that order; junction bases with no gene match: 9. The CDR3 sequence is 14 residues long. The germline CDR1 and CDR2 sequences are SEHNR and FQNEAQ (reference sequence). DNA for the CDR3: TGTGCCAGCAGTTATGACAGGGGCTTTGACGAGCAGTACTTC. Residues: CASSYDRGFDEQYF. The full variable domain, with the rest looked up from reference TRBV7-9 and TRBJ2-7, is DTGVSQNPRHKITKRGQNVTFRCDPISEHNRLYWYRQTLGQGPEFLTYFQNEAQLEKSRLLSDRFSAERPKGSFSTLEIQRTEQGDSAMYLCASSYDRGFDEQYFGPGTRLTVT.

This chain joins TRBV6-5 and TRBJ1-2; 7 positions match TRBD1. Germline V gene sequence: CDR1 MNHEY, CDR2 SVGAGI. Trimming at V came to 7 bases and at J to 3 bases, leaving 5 bases not matched to a gene. The length of the CDR3 is 13 residues. The CDR3 nucleotides are TGTGCCAGCACCCGACAGGGTTACTATGGCTACACCTTC. The encoded protein is CASTRQGYYGYTF.

The genes are TRBV30 and TRBJ1-5; no firm D call. In germline, CDR1 is GTSNPN, CDR2 SVGIG (reference sequence). Trimming removed 0 bases at V and 4 bases at J, with 16 bases between. The CDR3 contains 16 residues. The CDR3 region has the DNA TGTGCCTGGAGTGTATTTGAGTCCGAAGGGAATCAGCCCCAGCATTTT. Translation gives CAWSVFESEGNQPQHF.